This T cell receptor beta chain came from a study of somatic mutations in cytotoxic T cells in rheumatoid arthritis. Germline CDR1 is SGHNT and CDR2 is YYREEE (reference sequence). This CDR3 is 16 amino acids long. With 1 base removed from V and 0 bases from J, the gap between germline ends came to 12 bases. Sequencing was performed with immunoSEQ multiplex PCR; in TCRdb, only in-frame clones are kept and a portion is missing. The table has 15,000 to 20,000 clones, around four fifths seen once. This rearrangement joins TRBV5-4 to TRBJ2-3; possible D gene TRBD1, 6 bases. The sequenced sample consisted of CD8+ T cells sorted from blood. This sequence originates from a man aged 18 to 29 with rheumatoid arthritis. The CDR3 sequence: CASSLMGAPSTDTQYF. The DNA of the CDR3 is TGTGCCAGCAGCTTGATGGGGGCCCCTAGCACAGATACGCAGTATTTT.